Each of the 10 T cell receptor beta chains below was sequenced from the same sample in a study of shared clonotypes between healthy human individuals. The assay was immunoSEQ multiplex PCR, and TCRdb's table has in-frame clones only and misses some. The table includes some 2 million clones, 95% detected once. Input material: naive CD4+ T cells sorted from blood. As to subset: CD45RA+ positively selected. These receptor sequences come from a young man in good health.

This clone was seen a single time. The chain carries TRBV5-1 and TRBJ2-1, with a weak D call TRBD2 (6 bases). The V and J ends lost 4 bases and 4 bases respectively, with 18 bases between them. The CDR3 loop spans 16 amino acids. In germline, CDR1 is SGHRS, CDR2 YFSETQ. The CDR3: CASSPGLGGRYNEQFF. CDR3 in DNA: TGCGCCAGCAGCCCGGGGCTAGGAGGGAGGTACAATGAGCAGTTCTTC. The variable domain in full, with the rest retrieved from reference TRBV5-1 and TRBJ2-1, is KAGVTQTPRYLIKTRGQQVTLSCSPISGHRSVSWYQQTPGQGLQFLFEYFSETQRNKGNFPGRFSGRQFSNSRSEMNVSTLELGDSALYLCASSPGLGGRYNEQFFGPGTRLTVL.

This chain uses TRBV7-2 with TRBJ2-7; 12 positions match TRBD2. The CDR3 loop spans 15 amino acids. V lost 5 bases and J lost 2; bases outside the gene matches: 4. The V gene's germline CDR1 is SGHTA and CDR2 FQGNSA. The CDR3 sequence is CASSRTSGITYEQYF. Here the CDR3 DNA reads TGTGCCAGCAGCCGGACTAGCGGGATCACCTACGAGCAGTACTTC.

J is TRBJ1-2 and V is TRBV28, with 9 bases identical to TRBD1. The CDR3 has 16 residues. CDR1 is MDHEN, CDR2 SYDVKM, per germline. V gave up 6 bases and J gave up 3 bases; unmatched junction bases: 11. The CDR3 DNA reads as TGTGCCAGCAGATTTACACAGGGGGCGGGGGACTATGGCTACACCTTC. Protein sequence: CASRFTQGAGDYGYTF.

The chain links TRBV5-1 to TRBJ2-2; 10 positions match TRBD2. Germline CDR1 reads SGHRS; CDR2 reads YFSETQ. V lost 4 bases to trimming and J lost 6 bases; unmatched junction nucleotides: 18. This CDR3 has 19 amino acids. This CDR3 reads CASSQRTGASGSRAGELFF. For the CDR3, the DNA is TGCGCCAGCAGCCAGAGAACCGGGGCTAGCGGGAGTCGGGCCGGGGAGCTGTTTTTT.

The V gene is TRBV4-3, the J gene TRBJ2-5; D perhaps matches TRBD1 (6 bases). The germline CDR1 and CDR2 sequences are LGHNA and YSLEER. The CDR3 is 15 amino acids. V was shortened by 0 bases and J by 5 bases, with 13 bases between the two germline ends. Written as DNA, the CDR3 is TGCGCCAGCAGCCAAGACGCCAGGGGTAGGGAGACCCAGTACTTC. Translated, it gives CASSQDARGRETQYF.

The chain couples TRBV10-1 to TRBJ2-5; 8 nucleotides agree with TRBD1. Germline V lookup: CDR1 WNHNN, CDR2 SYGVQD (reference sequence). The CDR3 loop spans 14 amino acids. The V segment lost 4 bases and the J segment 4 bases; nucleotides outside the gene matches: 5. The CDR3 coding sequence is TGCGCCAGCAGTGGGCAGGGGGCGAGAGAGACCCAGTACTTC. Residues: CASSGQGARETQYF.

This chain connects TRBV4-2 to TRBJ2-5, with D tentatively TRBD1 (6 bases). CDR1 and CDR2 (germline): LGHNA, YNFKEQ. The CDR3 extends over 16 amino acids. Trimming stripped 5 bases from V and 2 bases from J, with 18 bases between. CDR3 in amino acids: CASSLPGVPGQETQYF. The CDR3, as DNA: TGTGCCAGCAGCTTACCAGGGGTCCCGGGTCAAGAGACCCAGTACTTC.

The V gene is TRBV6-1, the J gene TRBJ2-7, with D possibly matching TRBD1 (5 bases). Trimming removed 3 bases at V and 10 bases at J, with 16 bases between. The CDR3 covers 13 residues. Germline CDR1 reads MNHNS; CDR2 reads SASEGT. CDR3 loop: CASSDIGRGVQYF. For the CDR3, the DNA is TGTGCCAGCAGTGATATTGGTAGGGGCGTTCAGTACTTC.

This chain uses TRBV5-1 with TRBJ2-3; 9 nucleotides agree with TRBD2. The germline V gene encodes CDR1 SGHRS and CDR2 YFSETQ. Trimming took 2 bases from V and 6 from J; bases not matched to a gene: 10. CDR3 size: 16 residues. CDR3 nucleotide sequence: TGCGCCAGCAGCTTACAGGGGACTAGCACCGGGGATACGCAGTATTTT. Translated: CASSLQGTSTGDTQYF.

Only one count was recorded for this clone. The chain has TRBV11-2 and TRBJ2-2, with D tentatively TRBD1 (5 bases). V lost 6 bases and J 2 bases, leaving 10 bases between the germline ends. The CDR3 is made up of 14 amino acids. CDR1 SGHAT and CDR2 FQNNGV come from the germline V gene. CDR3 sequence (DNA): TGTGCCAGCAGGTCAGGGTTCAACACCGGGGAGCTGTTTTTT. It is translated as CASRSGFNTGELFF.